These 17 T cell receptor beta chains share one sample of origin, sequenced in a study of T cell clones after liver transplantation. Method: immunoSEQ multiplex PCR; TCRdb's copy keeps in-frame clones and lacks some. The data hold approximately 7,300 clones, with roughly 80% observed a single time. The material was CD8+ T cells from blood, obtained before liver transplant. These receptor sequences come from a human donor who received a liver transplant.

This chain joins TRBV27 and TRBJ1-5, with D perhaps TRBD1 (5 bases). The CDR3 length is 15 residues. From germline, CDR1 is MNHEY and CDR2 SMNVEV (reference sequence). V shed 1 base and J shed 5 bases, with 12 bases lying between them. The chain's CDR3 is CASSLYGTLDQPQHF. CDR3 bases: TGTGCCAGCAGTTTATACGGGACTCTTGATCAGCCCCAGCATTTT.

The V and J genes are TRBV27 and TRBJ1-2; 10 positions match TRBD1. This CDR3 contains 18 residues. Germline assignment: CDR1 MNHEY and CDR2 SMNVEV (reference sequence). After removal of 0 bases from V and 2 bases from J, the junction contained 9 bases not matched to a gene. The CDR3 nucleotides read TGTGCCAGCAGTTTATCCGCGATTCCGGGACAGGGGAACTATGGCTACACCTTC. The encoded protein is CASSLSAIPGQGNYGYTF.

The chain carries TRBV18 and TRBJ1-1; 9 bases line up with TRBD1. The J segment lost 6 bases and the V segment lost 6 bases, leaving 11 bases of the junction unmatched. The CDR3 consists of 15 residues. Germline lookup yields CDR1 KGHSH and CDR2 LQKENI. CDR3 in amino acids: CASSQKLDRGPEAFF. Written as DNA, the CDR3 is TGTGCCAGCTCCCAAAAATTGGACAGGGGCCCTGAAGCTTTCTTT.

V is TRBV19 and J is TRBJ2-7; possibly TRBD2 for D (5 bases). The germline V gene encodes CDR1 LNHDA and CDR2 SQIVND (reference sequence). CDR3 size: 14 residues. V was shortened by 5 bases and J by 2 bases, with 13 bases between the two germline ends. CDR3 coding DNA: TGTGCCAGTAGTGGACGGGGAATGACCTACGAGCAGTACTTC. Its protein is CASSGRGMTYEQYF.

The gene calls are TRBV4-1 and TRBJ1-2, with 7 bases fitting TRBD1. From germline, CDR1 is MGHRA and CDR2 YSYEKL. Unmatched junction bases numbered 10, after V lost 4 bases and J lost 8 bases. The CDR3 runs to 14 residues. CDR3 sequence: CASSPPGQRQGYTF. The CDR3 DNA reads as TGCGCCAGCAGCCCCCCGGGACAGCGGCAAGGCTACACCTTC.

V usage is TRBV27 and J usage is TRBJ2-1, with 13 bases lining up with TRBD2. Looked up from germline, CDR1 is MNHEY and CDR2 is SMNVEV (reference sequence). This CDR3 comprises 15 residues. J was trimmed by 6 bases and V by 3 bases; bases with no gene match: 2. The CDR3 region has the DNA TGTGCCAGCAGTTTTGGACTAGCGGGGGTCAATGAGCAGTTCTTC. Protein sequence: CASSFGLAGVNEQFF.

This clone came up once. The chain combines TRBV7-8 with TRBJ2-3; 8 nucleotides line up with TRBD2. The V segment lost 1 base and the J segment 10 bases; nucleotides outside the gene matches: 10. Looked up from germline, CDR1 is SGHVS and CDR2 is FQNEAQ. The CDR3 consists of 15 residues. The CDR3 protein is CASSLVSSGAGAQYF. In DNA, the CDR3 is TGTGCCAGCAGCTTAGTTAGTAGCGGGGCGGGGGCGCAGTATTTT.

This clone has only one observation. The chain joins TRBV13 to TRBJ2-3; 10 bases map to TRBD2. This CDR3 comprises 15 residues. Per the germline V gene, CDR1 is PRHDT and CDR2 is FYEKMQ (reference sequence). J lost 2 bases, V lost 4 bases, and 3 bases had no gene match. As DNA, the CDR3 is TGTGCCAGCAGCTATACTAGCGGGGTCACAGATACGCAGTATTTT. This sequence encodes CASSYTSGVTDTQYF. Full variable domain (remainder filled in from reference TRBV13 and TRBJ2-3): AAGVIQSPRHLIKEKRETATLKCYPIPRHDTVYWYQQGPGQDPQFLISFYEKMQSDKGSIPDRFSAQQFSDYHSELNMSSLELGDSALYFCASSYTSGVTDTQYFGPGTRLTVL.

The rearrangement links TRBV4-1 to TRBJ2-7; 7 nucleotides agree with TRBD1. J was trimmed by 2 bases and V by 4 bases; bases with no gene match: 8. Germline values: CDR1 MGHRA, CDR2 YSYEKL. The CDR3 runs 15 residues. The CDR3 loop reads CASSPPPDRPYEQYF. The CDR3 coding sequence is TGCGCCAGCAGCCCCCCCCCGGACAGGCCCTACGAGCAGTACTTC.

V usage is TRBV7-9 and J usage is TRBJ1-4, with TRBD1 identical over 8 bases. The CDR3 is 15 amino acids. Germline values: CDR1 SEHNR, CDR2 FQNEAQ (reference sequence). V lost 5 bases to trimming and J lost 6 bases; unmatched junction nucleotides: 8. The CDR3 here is CASSALQGVDEKLFF. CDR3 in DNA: TGTGCCAGCAGCGCCTTACAGGGGGTGGATGAAAAACTGTTTTTT. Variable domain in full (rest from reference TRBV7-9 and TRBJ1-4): DTGVSQNPRHKITKRGQNVTFRCDPISEHNRLYWYRQTLGQGPEFLTYFQNEAQLEKSRLLSDRFSAERPKGSFSTLEIQRTEQGDSAMYLCASSALQGVDEKLFFGSGTQLSVL.

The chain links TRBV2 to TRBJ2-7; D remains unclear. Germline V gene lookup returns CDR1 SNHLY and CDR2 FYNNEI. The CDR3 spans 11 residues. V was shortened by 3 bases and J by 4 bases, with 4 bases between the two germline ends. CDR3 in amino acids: CASSERYEQYF. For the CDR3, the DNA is TGTGCCAGCAGTGAGAGGTACGAGCAGTACTTC. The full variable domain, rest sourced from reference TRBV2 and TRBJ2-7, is EPEVTQTPSHQVTQMGQEVILRCVPISNHLYFYWYRQILGQKVEFLVSFYNNEISEKSEIFDDQFSVERPDGSNFTLKIRSTKLEDSAMYFCASSERYEQYFGPGTRLTVT.

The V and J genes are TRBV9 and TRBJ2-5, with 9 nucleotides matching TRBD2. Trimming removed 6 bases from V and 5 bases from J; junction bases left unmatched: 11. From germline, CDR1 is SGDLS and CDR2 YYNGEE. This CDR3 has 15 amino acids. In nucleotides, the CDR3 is TGTGCCAGCACAGTCTCGGGGCTAGCGGGGGAGACCCAGTACTTC. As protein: CASTVSGLAGETQYF. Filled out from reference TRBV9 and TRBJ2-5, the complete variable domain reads DSGVTQTPKHLITATGQRVTLRCSPRSGDLSVYWYQQSLDQGLQFLIQYYNGEERAKGNILERFSAQQFPDLHSELNLSSLELGDSALYFCASTVSGLAGETQYFGPGTRLLVL.

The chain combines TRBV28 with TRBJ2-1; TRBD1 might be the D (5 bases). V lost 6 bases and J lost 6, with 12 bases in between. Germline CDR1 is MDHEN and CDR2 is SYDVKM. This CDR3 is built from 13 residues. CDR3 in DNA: TGTGCCAGCAGGTCGACAGAACGCAATGAGCAGTTCTTC. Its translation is CASRSTERNEQFF.

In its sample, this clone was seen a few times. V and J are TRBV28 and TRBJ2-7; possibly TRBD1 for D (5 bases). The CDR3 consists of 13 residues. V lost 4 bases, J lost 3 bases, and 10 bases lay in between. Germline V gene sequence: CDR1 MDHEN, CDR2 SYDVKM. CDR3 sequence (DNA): TGTGCCAGCAGTTCTCGACAGCACTACGAGCAGTACTTC. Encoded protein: CASSSRQHYEQYF. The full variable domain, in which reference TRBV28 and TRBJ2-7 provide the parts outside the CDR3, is DVKVTQSSRYLVKRTGEKVFLECVQDMDHENMFWYRQDPGLGLRLIYFSYDVKMKEKGDIPEGYSVSREKKERFSLILESASTNQTSMYLCASSSRQHYEQYFGPGTRLTVT.

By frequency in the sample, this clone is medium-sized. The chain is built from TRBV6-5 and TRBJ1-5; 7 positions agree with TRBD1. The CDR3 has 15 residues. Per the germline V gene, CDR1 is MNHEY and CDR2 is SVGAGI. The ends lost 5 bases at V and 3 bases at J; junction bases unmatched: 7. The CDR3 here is CASSTTGQNNQPQHF. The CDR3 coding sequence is TGTGCCAGCAGTACGACAGGGCAAAACAATCAGCCCCAGCATTTT.

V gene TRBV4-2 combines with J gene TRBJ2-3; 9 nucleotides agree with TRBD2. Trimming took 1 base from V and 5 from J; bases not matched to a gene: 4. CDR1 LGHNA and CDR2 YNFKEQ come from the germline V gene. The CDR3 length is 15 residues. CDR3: CASSQAGTSLDTQYF. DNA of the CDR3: TGTGCCAGCAGCCAAGCCGGGACTAGCTTAGATACGCAGTATTTT.

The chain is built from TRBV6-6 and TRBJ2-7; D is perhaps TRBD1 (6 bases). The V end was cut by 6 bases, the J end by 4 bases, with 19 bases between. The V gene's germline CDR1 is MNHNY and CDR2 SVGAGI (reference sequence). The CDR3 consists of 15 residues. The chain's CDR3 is CASSPPGPGVYEQYF. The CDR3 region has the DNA TGTGCCAGCAGCCCCCCGGGACCAGGGGTTTACGAGCAGTACTTC.